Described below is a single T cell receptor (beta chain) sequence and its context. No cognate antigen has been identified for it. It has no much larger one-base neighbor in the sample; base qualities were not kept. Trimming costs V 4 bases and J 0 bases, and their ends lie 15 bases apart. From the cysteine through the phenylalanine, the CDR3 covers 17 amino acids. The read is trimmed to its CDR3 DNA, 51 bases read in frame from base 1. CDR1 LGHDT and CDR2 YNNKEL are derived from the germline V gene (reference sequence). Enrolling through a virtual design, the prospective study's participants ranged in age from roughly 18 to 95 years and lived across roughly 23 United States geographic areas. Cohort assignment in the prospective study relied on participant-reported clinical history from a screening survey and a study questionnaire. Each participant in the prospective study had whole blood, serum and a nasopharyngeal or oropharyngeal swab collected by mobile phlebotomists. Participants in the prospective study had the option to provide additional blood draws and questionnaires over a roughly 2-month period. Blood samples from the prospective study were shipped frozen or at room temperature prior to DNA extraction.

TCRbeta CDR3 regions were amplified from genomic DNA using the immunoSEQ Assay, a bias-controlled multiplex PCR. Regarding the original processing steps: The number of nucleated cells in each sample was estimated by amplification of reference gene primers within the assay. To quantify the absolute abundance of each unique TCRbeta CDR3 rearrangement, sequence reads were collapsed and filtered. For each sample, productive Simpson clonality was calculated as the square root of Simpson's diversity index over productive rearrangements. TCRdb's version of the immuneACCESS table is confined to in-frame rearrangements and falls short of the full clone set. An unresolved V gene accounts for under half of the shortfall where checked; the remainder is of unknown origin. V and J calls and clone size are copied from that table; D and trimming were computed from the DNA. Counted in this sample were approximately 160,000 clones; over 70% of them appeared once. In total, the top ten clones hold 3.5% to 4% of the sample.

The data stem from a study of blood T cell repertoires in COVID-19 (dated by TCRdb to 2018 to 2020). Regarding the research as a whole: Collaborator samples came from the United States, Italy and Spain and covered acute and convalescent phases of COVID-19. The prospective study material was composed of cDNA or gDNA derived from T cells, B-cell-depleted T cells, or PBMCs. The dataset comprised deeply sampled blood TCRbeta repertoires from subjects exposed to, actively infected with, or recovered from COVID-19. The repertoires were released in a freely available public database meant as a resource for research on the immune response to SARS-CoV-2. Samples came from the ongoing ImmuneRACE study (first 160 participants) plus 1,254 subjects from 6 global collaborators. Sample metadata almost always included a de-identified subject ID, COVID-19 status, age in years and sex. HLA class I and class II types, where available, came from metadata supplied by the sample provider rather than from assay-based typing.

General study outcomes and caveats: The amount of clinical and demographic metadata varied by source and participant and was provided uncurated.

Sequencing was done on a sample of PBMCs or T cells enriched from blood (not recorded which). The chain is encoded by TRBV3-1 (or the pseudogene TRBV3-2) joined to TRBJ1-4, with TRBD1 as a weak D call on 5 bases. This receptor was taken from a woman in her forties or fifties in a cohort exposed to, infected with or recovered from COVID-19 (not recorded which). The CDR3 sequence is CASSPSQDRSTNEKLFF. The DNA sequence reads TGTGCCAGCAGCCCATCCCAAGACAGATCAACTAATGAAAAACTGTTTTTT.